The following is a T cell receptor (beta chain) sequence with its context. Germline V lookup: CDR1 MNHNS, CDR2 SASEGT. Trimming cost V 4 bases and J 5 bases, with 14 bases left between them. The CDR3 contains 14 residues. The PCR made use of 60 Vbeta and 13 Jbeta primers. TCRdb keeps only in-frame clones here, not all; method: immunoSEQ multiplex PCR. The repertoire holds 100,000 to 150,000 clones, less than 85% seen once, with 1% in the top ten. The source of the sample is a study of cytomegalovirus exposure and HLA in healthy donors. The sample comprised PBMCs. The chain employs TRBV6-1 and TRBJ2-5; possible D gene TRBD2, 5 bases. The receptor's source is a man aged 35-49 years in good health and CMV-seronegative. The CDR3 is CASSGQTWEETQYF. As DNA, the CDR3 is TGTGCCAGCAGTGGGCAGACTTGGGAGGAGACCCAGTACTTC.